This TCR beta chain was recovered during a study of tumor-infiltrating lymphocytes in primary liver carcinoma. At the level of the study: Surgical resection was used to treat these primary liver carcinoma patients.

Germline DNA was also extracted, while the blood RNA originated from unsorted whole blood. Findings and limits, study-wide: With p = 0.039, the top-250-clone fraction in tumors significantly exceeded that in blood. Since sampling was bulk and unsorted, CD4+ and CD8+ repertoires were not compared.

TCR beta cDNA came from about 0.55 ug total RNA, primed with a constant-region primer. Three nested multiplex PCR rounds of slightly modified ARM-PCR generated TCR beta libraries. Running about 11 cycles apiece, the first two PCR rounds relied on TRBV1-TRBV30 forward primers together with a C-beta reverse primer. TCRdb itself ran the multiplex PCR reads through MiXCR, one entry per CDR3 protein. Of some 180,000 distinct CDR3 sequences in the sample, about 60% were seen once. This CDR3 spans 15 amino acids. A few counts support this clonotype. The antigen is undetermined. The chain has TRBV21-1 and TRBJ1-2; no DNA check was done on the table's D call, TRBD1. TRBV21-1 is shown as a pseudogene. The source material was peripheral blood. The sequence was obtained from a man aged 40-49 years with primary liver carcinoma and hepatitis B virus infection. For the CDR3, the DNA is TGTGCCAGCAACTACCCCACAGGGGGGGTCTATGGCTACACCTTC. As protein: CASNYPTGGVYGYTF.